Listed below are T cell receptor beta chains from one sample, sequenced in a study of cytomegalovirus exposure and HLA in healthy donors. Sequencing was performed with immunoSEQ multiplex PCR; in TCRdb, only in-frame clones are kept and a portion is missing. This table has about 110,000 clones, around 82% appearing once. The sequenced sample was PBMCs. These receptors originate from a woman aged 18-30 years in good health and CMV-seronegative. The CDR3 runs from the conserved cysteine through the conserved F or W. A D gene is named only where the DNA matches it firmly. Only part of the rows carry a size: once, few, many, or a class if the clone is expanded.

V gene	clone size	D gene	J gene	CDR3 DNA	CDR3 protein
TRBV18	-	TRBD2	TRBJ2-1	TGTGCCAGCTCACCCGGACTAGTGGATGAGCAGTTCTTC	CASSPGLVDEQFF
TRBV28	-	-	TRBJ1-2	TGTGCCAGCAGCCTCTCAGCGTATGGCTACACCTTC	CASSLSAYGYTF
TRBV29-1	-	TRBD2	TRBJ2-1	TGCAGCACCGGGACTAGTAGCCCCAATGAGCAGTTCTTC	CSTGTSSPNEQFF
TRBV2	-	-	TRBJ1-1	TGTGCCAGCAGGGGGGGGCGGTTAACTGAAGCTTTCTTT	CASRGGRLTEAFF
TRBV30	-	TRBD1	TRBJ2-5	TGTGCCTGGAGTCCCGGGGACAGGGACCAAGAGACCCAGTACTTC	CAWSPGDRDQETQYF
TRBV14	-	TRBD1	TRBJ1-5	TGTGCCAGCAGCTTTCGACAGGGTCGGTTGGGTCAGCCCCAGCATTTT	CASSFRQGRLGQPQHF
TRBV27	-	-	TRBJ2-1	TGTGCCAGCAGCTCCGGGACACAGCAGTTCTTC	CASSSGTQQFF
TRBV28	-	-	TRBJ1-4	TGTGCCAGCAGTTTAATGGGGGCAGGAAATGAAAAACTGTTTTTT	CASSLMGAGNEKLFF
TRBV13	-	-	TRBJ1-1	TGTGCCAGCAGCTTAAAGGGGTCTGAAGCTTTCTTT	CASSLKGSEAFF
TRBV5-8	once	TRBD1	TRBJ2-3	TGTGCCAGCAGCCCCGGGACAGGGGACACAGATACGCAGTATTTT	CASSPGTGDTDTQYF
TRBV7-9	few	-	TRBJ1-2	TGTGCCAGCAGCTTAGATGGCGGGACTGCCTATGGCTACACCTTC	CASSLDGGTAYGYTF
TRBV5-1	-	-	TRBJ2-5	TGCGCCAGCAGCTTGGGACTAAAGGCGGGAGAGACCCAGTACTTC	CASSLGLKAGETQYF
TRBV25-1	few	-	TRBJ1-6	TGTGCCAGCAGTGTAATGGACAGCTCTAATTCACCCCTCCACTTT	CASSVMDSSNSPLHF
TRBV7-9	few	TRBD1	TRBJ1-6	TGTGCCAGCAGCCCGGACAGGGATTCACCCCTCCACTTT	CASSPDRDSPLHF
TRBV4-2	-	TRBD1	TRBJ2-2	TGTGCCAGCAGCCAAGGCCGGAGCACTTCGGCAGGGGGCACCGGGGAGCTGTTTTTT	CASSQGRSTSAGGTGELFF
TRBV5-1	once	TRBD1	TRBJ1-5	TGCGCCAGCAGCCCGGGACAGAATCAGCCCCAGCATTTT	CASSPGQNQPQHF
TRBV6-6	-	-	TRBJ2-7	TGTGCCAGCAGTTATACAGGGAACGAGCAGTACTTC	CASSYTGNEQYF
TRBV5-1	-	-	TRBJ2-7	TGCGCCAGCAGCCTCCCCATAGAGAGGGAGCAGTACTTC	CASSLPIEREQYF
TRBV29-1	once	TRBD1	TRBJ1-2	TGCAGCGTTGATCGCGGGACAGGCATATATGGCTACACCTTC	CSVDRGTGIYGYTF
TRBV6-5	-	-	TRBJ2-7	TGTGCCAGCAGTTACGGGGCAGGCAATTCCTACGAGCAGTACTTC	CASSYGAGNSYEQYF
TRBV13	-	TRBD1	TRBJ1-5	TGTGCCAGCAGCTTAAACCGGGGACAGGGGCCCCAGCATTTT	CASSLNRGQGPQHF
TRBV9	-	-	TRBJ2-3	TGTGCCAGCAGCGTAGCTGGGTCCAGCGCAGATACGCAGTATTTT	CASSVAGSSADTQYF
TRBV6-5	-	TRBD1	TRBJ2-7	TGTGCCAGCAGTCGGACAGGGGGTCCCTACGAGCAGTACTTC	CASSRTGGPYEQYF
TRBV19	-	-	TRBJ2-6	TGTGCCAGTAGTATAGACAGGGTGGCTGGGGCCAACGTCCTGACTTTC	CASSIDRVAGANVLTF
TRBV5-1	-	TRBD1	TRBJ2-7	TGCGCCAGCAGAAACCCCGGGACAGCTCAAGGCGAGCAGTACTTC	CASRNPGTAQGEQYF
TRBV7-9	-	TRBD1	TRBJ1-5	TGTGCCAGCAGCTCACAGGGGGTTCAGCCCCAGCATTTT	CASSSQGVQPQHF
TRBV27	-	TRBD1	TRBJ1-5	TGTGCCAGCAGCGCCGGGACAGGGGGCTATCAGCCCCAGCATTTT	CASSAGTGGYQPQHF
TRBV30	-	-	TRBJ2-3	TGTGCCTGGAGGGAGGGGGCTACAGATACGCAGTATTTT	CAWREGATDTQYF
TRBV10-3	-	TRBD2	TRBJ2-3	TGTGCCATCAGTAGACTAGCAGGAGATACGCAGTATTTT	CAISRLAGDTQYF
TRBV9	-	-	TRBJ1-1	TGTGCCAGCAGTCGGACACAGAACACTGAAGCTTTCTTT	CASSRTQNTEAFF
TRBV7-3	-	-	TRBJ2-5	TGTGCCAGCAGCTTAGAGCGGCACCAAGAGACCCAGTACTTC	CASSLERHQETQYF
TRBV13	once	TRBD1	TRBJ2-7	TGTGCCAGCAGCTCCGGGACAGGGGCCGAGCAGTACTTC	CASSSGTGAEQYF
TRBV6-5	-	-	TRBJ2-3	TGTGCCAGCAGGCAGACAGGCGATACGCAGTATTTT	CASRQTGDTQYF
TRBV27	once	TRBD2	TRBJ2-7	TGTGCCAGCAGCCACTCTAGCGGGGGGGCCTACGAGCAGTACTTC	CASSHSSGGAYEQYF
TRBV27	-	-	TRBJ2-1	TGTGCCAGCAGCGAGGCCTACAATGAGCAGTTCTTC	CASSEAYNEQFF
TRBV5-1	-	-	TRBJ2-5	TGCGCCAGCAGCTGGGGGGGCGGAGGACAAGAGACCCAGTACTTC	CASSWGGGGQETQYF
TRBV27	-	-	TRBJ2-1	TGTGCCAGCAGTTCCCTTGGTACATCGCATTACAATGAGCAGTTCTTC	CASSSLGTSHYNEQFF
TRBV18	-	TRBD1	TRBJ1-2	TGTGCCAGCTCACCCTCAAGTGATGGGACAGGGGAGAGTGGGTATGGCTACACCTTC	CASSPSSDGTGESGYGYTF
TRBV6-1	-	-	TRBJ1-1	TGTGCCAGCAAGGCGGGTCTGAACACTGAAGCTTTCTTT	CASKAGLNTEAFF
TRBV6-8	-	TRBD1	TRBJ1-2	TGTGCCAGCATTGGACAGGGGATCTATGGCTACACCTTC	CASIGQGIYGYTF
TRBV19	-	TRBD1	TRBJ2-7	TGTGCCAGTAGTATGTCTCCGGCAGGGGGCATCTACGAGCAGTACTTC	CASSMSPAGGIYEQYF
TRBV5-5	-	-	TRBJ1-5	TGTGCCAGCAGCTTGGGGGGACTTAGCAATCAGCCCCAGCATTTT	CASSLGGLSNQPQHF